The 23 T cell receptor beta chains listed next were all sequenced from one sample in a study of T cell repertoires in cytomegalovirus infection. TCRdb called the reads again in MiXCR, with one record for every CDR3 protein. This table holds 110,000 to 150,000 distinct CDR3 sequences, roughly 32% found once. No antigens are known for them. The specimen comprised CD8+ T cells from cultured PBMCs, sampled from culture after CMV antigen stimulation. These receptors were obtained from a human donor in good health (CMV status not recorded). Some clones in this sample may be carry-over from other donors' samples.

The V and J genes are TRBV6-6 and TRBJ1-4; TRBD1 is a possible D gene (6 bases). Looked up from germline, CDR1 is MNHNY and CDR2 is SVGAGI (reference sequence). The ends were cut back, 5 bases at V and 6 bases at J, with 16 bases in the middle. The CDR3 spans 15 residues. The CDR3: CASSHLSGADEKLFF. The CDR3 DNA reads TGTGCCAGCAGTCACCTCTCGGGGGCCGATGAAAAACTGTTTTTT.

This clonotype ranks as medium-sized (0.01 to 0.1%). The gene calls are TRBV28 and TRBJ1-1, with 9 bases lining up with TRBD1. The J segment lost 3 bases and the V segment lost 2 bases, leaving 4 bases of the junction unmatched. CDR1 is MDHEN and CDR2 is SYDVKM in the germline V gene. The CDR3 length is 15 residues. For the CDR3, the DNA is TGTGCCAGCAGTTTACGTAGGACAGGGGACACTGAAGCTTTCTTT. This sequence encodes CASSLRRTGDTEAFF.

This clonotype was seen a single time. The chain links TRBV2 to TRBJ2-3, with 7 bases fitting TRBD1. Per the germline V gene, CDR1 is SNHLY and CDR2 is FYNNEI. This CDR3 is 14 amino acids long. V lost 1 base and J lost 3; bases outside the gene matches: 1. This CDR3 is CASSEGQGTDTQYF. The DNA for the CDR3 is TGTGCCAGCAGTGAAGGACAGGGAACAGATACGCAGTATTTT.

This clonotype came up a few times. The CDR3 reads CASSPATSGVSTQYF. CDR3 sequence (DNA): TGTGCCAGCAGCCCTGCGACTAGCGGGGTTTCGACCCAGTACTTC. The V gene is TRBV7-6, the J gene TRBJ2-5, with 11 bases lining up with TRBD2. This CDR3 spans 15 amino acids. Germline V lookup: CDR1 SGHVS, CDR2 FNYEAQ. J was trimmed by 7 bases and V by 5 bases; bases with no gene match: 9.

V is TRBV27 and J is TRBJ2-7; 10 bases fit TRBD1. This CDR3 has 14 residues. Germline assignment: CDR1 MNHEY and CDR2 SMNVEV (reference sequence). Germline trimming cut 9 bases from V and 5 bases from J; bases unmatched to any gene: 10. The CDR3 sequence: CARNPWDRGDEQYF. The CDR3 nucleotides read TGTGCCAGGAATCCCTGGGACAGGGGAGACGAGCAGTACTTC.

This clonotype showed up just a few times. V and J are TRBV2 and TRBJ1-2, with TRBD1 matching over 7 bases. Trimming cost V 3 bases and J 5 bases; bases outside gene matches: 6. This CDR3 is 14 amino acids long. The germline gives CDR1 SNHLY, CDR2 FYNNEI. CDR3 region: CASSDSGTAYGYTF. The DNA for the CDR3 is TGTGCCAGCAGTGACTCCGGGACAGCTTATGGCTACACCTTC.

This clonotype has only a few counts. V and J are TRBV19 and TRBJ2-5, with D unclear. The germline V and J ends were trimmed by 1 base and 4 bases, with 4 bases remaining between them. This CDR3 comprises 12 residues. Germline CDR1 reads LNHDA; CDR2 reads SQIVND (reference sequence). The CDR3 loop is CASSIGGETQYF. CDR3 sequence (DNA): TGTGCCAGTAGTATAGGGGGAGAGACCCAGTACTTC.

V usage is TRBV24-1 and J usage is TRBJ2-3, with 9 nucleotides matching TRBD1. J lost 0 bases, V lost 0 bases, and 0 bases had no gene match. Germline V lookup: CDR1 KGHDR, CDR2 SFDVKD. This CDR3 is built from 16 residues. CDR3 sequence reads: CATSDLGTGSTDTQYF. DNA of the CDR3: TGTGCCACCAGTGATTTGGGGACAGGGAGCACAGATACGCAGTATTTT.

The chain carries TRBV27 and TRBJ1-5, with D possibly TRBD1 on 6 matching bases. Trimming took off 5 bases at V and 6 bases at J, with 20 bases between the two ends. The CDR3 is 16 amino acids. CDR1 MNHEY and CDR2 SMNVEV come from the germline V gene (reference sequence). The CDR3 nucleotides are TGTGCCAGCAGTCCAGCATGGGGGGGGGCGATTCAGCCCCAGCATTTT. Amino acid sequence: CASSPAWGGAIQPQHF.

This clonotype was counted between two and nine times. The genes are TRBV7-9 and TRBJ1-1; TRBD1 might be the D (5 bases). The CDR3 is 13 residues long. Trimming took off 4 bases at V and 1 base at J, with 7 bases between the two ends. Per germline, CDR1 SEHNR and CDR2 FQNEAQ (reference sequence). The CDR3 region has the DNA TGTGCCAGCAGCTCCAGGGAGAACACTGAAGCTTTCTTT. Protein product: CASSSRENTEAFF. The entire variable domain, with the rest obtained from reference TRBV7-9 and TRBJ1-1, is as follows: DTGVSQNPRHKITKRGQNVTFRCDPISEHNRLYWYRQTLGQGPEFLTYFQNEAQLEKSRLLSDRFSAERPKGSFSTLEIQRTEQGDSAMYLCASSSRENTEAFFGQGTRLTVV.

The V and J genes are TRBV2 and TRBJ2-3; 8 nucleotides match TRBD2. The V gene end was trimmed by 11 bases and the J gene end by 4 bases; junction bases not matched to a gene: 11. The CDR3 spans 14 residues. CDR1 is SNHLY and CDR2 is FYNNEI in the germline V gene. In DNA, the CDR3 is TGTGCCGGGACTCAGCGGGGGTTCGCAGATACGCAGTATTTT. Translation: CAGTQRGFADTQYF.

This clonotype turned up a few times. The chain is built from TRBV27 and TRBJ2-6; D may match TRBD1 or TRBD2 (7 bases each). Germline V gives CDR1 MNHEY, CDR2 SMNVEV (reference sequence). There are 17 residues in the CDR3. The V gene lost 2 bases and the J gene lost 1 base, with 12 bases spanning the gap. The CDR3 loop is CASSLTGEGSGANVLTF. The CDR3 coding sequence is TGTGCCAGCAGTTTAACAGGGGAGGGTTCTGGGGCCAACGTCCTGACTTTC.

The genes are TRBV11-3 and TRBJ2-1, with D hard to call. With 5 bases removed from V and 6 bases from J, the gap between germline ends came to 20 bases. Per germline, CDR1 SGHNT and CDR2 YENEEA. This CDR3 has 16 residues. The CDR3 coding sequence is TGTGCCAGCAGCACCGACACTACTATCCTCCGCAATGAGCAGTTCTTC. This encodes CASSTDTTILRNEQFF.

A few counts support this clonotype. The rearrangement joins TRBV28 to TRBJ2-3; D ambiguous. CDR1 and CDR2 from the germline V gene are MDHEN and SYDVKM. The V gene lost 6 bases and the J gene lost 7 bases, with 11 bases spanning the gap. This CDR3 is built from 12 residues. The CDR3 here is CASRRRDNTQYF. The CDR3 nucleotides read TGTGCCAGCAGAAGAAGGGATAATACGCAGTATTTT.

V usage is TRBV2 and J usage is TRBJ2-2, with D perhaps TRBD1 or TRBD2 (5 bases each). This CDR3 comprises 15 residues. Germline loops: CDR1 SNHLY, CDR2 FYNNEI. V was shortened by 8 bases and J by 8 bases, with 21 bases between the two germline ends. Here the CDR3 reads CASSQPGAGLGELFF. DNA of the CDR3: TGTGCCAGCTCACAGCCCGGGGCCGGGCTTGGGGAGCTGTTTTTT.

The J gene is TRBJ2-1, the V gene TRBV29-1, with 7 bases lining up with TRBD2. J was trimmed by 3 bases and V by 0 bases; bases with no gene match: 5. There are 15 residues in the CDR3. Germline loops: CDR1 SQVTM, CDR2 ANQGSEA. The CDR3 DNA sequence: TGCAGCGTTGAAGAAGCGAGCGGGGTCTACAATGAGCAGTTCTTC. It is translated as CSVEEASGVYNEQFF.

The V and J genes are TRBV27 and TRBJ2-1; perhaps TRBD2 as D (6 bases). The CDR3 contains 15 residues. Germline CDR1 is MNHEY and CDR2 is SMNVEV (reference sequence). The V end lost 10 bases, the J end lost 10 bases, and 26 bases lay between the germline ends. The CDR3 bases are TGTGCCACCAAACAATGGAATAGCGGATATTTGGAGCAGTTCTTC. Its protein is CATKQWNSGYLEQFF.

Ten or more counts support this clonotype. CDR3 DNA: TGTGCCAGCAGTTTTTTTTCCATTAATACTTACTACGAGCAGTACTTC. This sequence encodes CASSFFSINTYYEQYF. The genes are TRBV12-3 or TRBV12-4 and TRBJ2-7; D remains ambiguous. The CDR3 spans 16 residues. Deletions cut 3 bases from V and 3 bases from J, with 18 bases between.

This chain connects TRBV29-1 to TRBJ1-2; D gene ambiguous. The V end was cut by 2 bases, the J end by 3 bases, with 10 bases between. The germline CDR1 and CDR2 sequences are SQVTM and ANQGSEA. This CDR3 contains 13 residues. Here the CDR3 reads CSVELAGDYGYTF. DNA for the CDR3: TGCAGCGTTGAACTGGCAGGTGACTATGGCTACACCTTC. Drawing the rest from reference TRBV29-1 and TRBJ1-2, the complete variable domain is SAVISQKPSRDICQRGTSLTIQCQVDSQVTMMFWYRQQPGQSLTLIATANQGSEATYESGFVIDKFPISRPNLTFSTLTVSNMSPEDSSIYLCSVELAGDYGYTFGSGTRLTVV.

This clonotype is a singleton in its sample. This chain links TRBV19 with TRBJ2-5; D uncertain. Germline V gives CDR1 LNHDA, CDR2 SQIVND (reference sequence). Trimming removed 5 bases at V and 3 bases at J, with 10 bases between. This CDR3 region has 13 residues. This CDR3 reads CASSPYSEETQYF. Here the CDR3 DNA reads TGTGCCAGTAGTCCGTACAGTGAAGAGACCCAGTACTTC.

In this sample, this clonotype turned up a few times. The V call is TRBV5-4, the J call TRBJ2-5; D possibly uses TRBD1 or TRBD2 (5 bases each). The V gene lost 5 bases and the J gene lost 2 bases, with 16 bases spanning the gap. The CDR3 spans 15 residues. Germline V CDR1 and CDR2: SGHNT, YYREEE (reference sequence). CDR3 region: CASSFQGSVQETQYF. Here the CDR3 DNA reads TGTGCCAGCAGTTTTCAGGGTAGCGTTCAAGAGACCCAGTACTTC.

The chain combines TRBV7-3 with TRBJ1-1; D unresolved. The CDR3 length is 13 residues. Germline V gene data show CDR1 as SGHTA and CDR2 as FQGTGA. Trimming took off 3 bases at V and 5 bases at J, with 10 bases between the two ends. CDR3 coding DNA: TGTGCCAGCAGCTTGTTCAAGGGTACTGAAGCTTTCTTT. Protein: CASSLFKGTEAFF.

This clonotype was picked up a small number of times. The chain carries TRBV4-1 and TRBJ1-2; D remains ambiguous. The CDR3 has 13 residues. CDR1 and CDR2 (germline): MGHRA, YSYEKL. Trimming took off 2 bases at V and 4 bases at J, with 8 bases between the two ends. DNA of the CDR3: TGCGCCAGCAGCCAACAGGAGAGCTATGGCTACACCTTC. As protein: CASSQQESYGYTF.